This is a list of T cell receptor beta chains from one sample in a study of T cells in Graves' hyperthyroidism and ophthalmopathy. MiXCR, applied by TCRdb to the multiplex PCR reads, yields one record per CDR3 protein. The table lists 500,000 to 650,000 distinct CDR3 sequences, just under 20% of them singletons. Sequenced: blood. The receptors were sampled from a man in his forties with Graves' ophthalmopathy. Each CDR3 is given with its conserved first and last residue. A D gene is named only where the DNA matches it firmly. The size entry is marked missing in some rows and otherwise reads once, few, many or a size class.

V gene: TRBV20-1
clone size: few
D gene: TRBD2
J gene: TRBJ2-1
CDR3 protein: CSARDPSGGAGFYNEQFF
CDR3 DNA: TGCAGTGCTAGAGATCCTAGCGGGGGGGCGGGTTTTTACAATGAGCAGTTCTTC

V gene: TRBV20-1
clone size: .
D gene: .
J gene: TRBJ1-2
CDR3 protein: CSARKRGPRLASYTF
CDR3 DNA: TGCAGTGCTAGAAAGCGGGGTCCCCGACTGGCGAGCTACACCTTC

V gene: TRBV19
clone size: .
D gene: TRBD2
J gene: TRBJ2-5
CDR3 protein: CASSIGLGQETQYF
CDR3 DNA: TGTGCCAGTAGTATTGGACTAGGTCAAGAGACCCAGTACTTC

V gene: TRBV24-1
clone size: .
D gene: TRBD1
J gene: TRBJ2-2
CDR3 protein: CATSDLKGAQGTGELFF
CDR3 DNA: TGTGCCACCAGTGATTTAAAGGGGGCCCAGGGCACCGGGGAGCTGTTTTTT

V gene: TRBV7-2
clone size: .
D gene: .
J gene: TRBJ2-5
CDR3 protein: CASSLASVAETQYF
CDR3 DNA: TGTGCCAGCAGCTTAGCGTCGGTTGCGGAGACCCAGTACTTC

V gene: TRBV6-1
clone size: once
D gene: TRBD1
J gene: TRBJ2-1
CDR3 protein: CASRLGQTYNEQFF
CDR3 DNA: TGTGCCAGCAGGCTGGGACAGACCTACAATGAGCAGTTCTTC

V gene: TRBV2
clone size: many
D gene: TRBD1
J gene: TRBJ1-2
CDR3 protein: CASSFGTGNGYTF
CDR3 DNA: TGTGCCAGCAGCTTCGGGACAGGGAATGGCTACACCTTC

V gene: TRBV19
clone size: once
D gene: TRBD2
J gene: TRBJ2-3
CDR3 protein: CASSILGLAGDTDTQYF
CDR3 DNA: TGTGCCAGTAGTATACTGGGACTAGCGGGGGACACAGATACGCAGTATTTT

V gene: TRBV4-1
clone size: .
D gene: TRBD2
J gene: TRBJ2-1
CDR3 protein: CASSRKGEASGGFEQFF
CDR3 DNA: TGCGCCAGCAGCCGCAAAGGTGAGGCTAGCGGGGGGTTTGAGCAGTTCTTC

V gene: TRBV5-1
clone size: few
D gene: .
J gene: TRBJ2-3
CDR3 protein: CASSLATLTSTDTQYF
CDR3 DNA: TGCGCCAGCAGCTTGGCCACGTTAACTAGCACAGATACGCAGTATTTT

V gene: TRBV20-1
clone size: many
D gene: TRBD2
J gene: TRBJ2-5
CDR3 protein: CSATMIAGGDQETQYF
CDR3 DNA: TGCAGTGCTACCATGATAGCGGGGGGCGACCAAGAGACCCAGTACTTC

V gene: TRBV5-1
clone size: .
D gene: .
J gene: TRBJ1-1
CDR3 protein: CASSLAPGPSNTEAFF
CDR3 DNA: TGCGCCAGCAGCTTGGCCCCAGGTCCCTCGAACACTGAAGCTTTCTTT

V gene: TRBV7-9
clone size: many
D gene: TRBD1
J gene: TRBJ2-2
CDR3 protein: CASTGQGDTGELFF
CDR3 DNA: TGTGCCAGCACCGGACAGGGGGACACCGGGGAGCTGTTTTTT

V gene: TRBV12-3/TRBV12-4
clone size: .
D gene: .
J gene: TRBJ2-2
CDR3 protein: CASRNGELFF
CDR3 DNA: TGTGCCAGCAGAAACGGGGAGCTGTTTTTT

V gene: TRBV4-1
clone size: .
D gene: .
J gene: TRBJ1-4
CDR3 protein: CASSRPGRDEKLFF
CDR3 DNA: TGCGCCAGCAGCCGCCCAGGGCGAGATGAAAAACTGTTTTTT

V gene: TRBV19
clone size: .
D gene: .
J gene: TRBJ1-2
CDR3 protein: CASSIAQGLPGGYTF
CDR3 DNA: TGTGCCAGTAGTATAGCTCAGGGACTCCCTGGTGGCTACACCTTC

V gene: TRBV20-1
clone size: few
D gene: .
J gene: TRBJ1-1
CDR3 protein: CSANTGYTEAFF
CDR3 DNA: TGCAGTGCTAATACAGGGTACACTGAAGCTTTCTTT

V gene: TRBV2
clone size: many
D gene: TRBD2
J gene: TRBJ2-5
CDR3 protein: CASRSGGQETQYF
CDR3 DNA: TGTGCCAGCAGATCGGGGGGCCAAGAGACCCAGTACTTC

V gene: TRBV6-1
clone size: many
D gene: TRBD1
J gene: TRBJ1-1
CDR3 protein: CASRAGTVIYRMNTEAFF
CDR3 DNA: TGTGCCAGCAGGGCCGGGACAGTAATTTATCGGATGAACACTGAAGCTTTCTTT

V gene: TRBV10-3
clone size: .
D gene: .
J gene: TRBJ2-2
CDR3 protein: CAIRSTGELFF
CDR3 DNA: TGTGCCATTCGAAGTACCGGGGAGCTGTTTTTT

V gene: TRBV20-1
clone size: .
D gene: TRBD1
J gene: TRBJ1-1
CDR3 protein: CSARGLGTGDHTEAFF
CDR3 DNA: TGCAGTGCTAGAGGGCTGGGGACAGGGGATCACACTGAAGCTTTCTTT

V gene: TRBV5-1
clone size: few
D gene: .
J gene: TRBJ1-2
CDR3 protein: CASSLETGLNYGYTF
CDR3 DNA: TGCGCCAGCAGCTTGGAAACGGGACTTAACTATGGCTACACCTTC

V gene: TRBV6-1
clone size: many
D gene: .
J gene: TRBJ2-1
CDR3 protein: CASSDGSSSYNEQFF
CDR3 DNA: TGTGCCAGCAGTGATGGCTCAAGCTCCTACAATGAGCAGTTCTTC

V gene: TRBV13
clone size: few
D gene: .
J gene: TRBJ1-3
CDR3 protein: CASSLPGGNTIYF
CDR3 DNA: TGTGCCAGCAGCTTACCGGGAGGAAACACCATATATTTT

V gene: TRBV5-1
clone size: .
D gene: TRBD2
J gene: TRBJ2-5
CDR3 protein: CASSLDGTRSETQYF
CDR3 DNA: TGCGCCAGCAGCTTGGATGGGACTAGGAGTGAGACCCAGTACTTC

V gene: TRBV9
clone size: few
D gene: .
J gene: TRBJ2-7
CDR3 protein: CASSVGHSYEQYF
CDR3 DNA: TGTGCCAGCAGCGTTGGACACTCCTACGAGCAGTACTTC

V gene: TRBV7-3
clone size: many
D gene: .
J gene: TRBJ2-5
CDR3 protein: CASSARGGQETQYF
CDR3 DNA: TGTGCCAGCAGCGCACGTGGAGGGCAAGAGACCCAGTACTTC

V gene: TRBV12-5
clone size: .
D gene: TRBD1
J gene: TRBJ1-3
CDR3 protein: CASGSSGGISGNTIYF
CDR3 DNA: TGTGCTAGTGGAAGCTCAGGGGGGATTTCTGGAAACACCATATATTTT

V gene: TRBV27
clone size: .
D gene: .
J gene: TRBJ1-2
CDR3 protein: CASSLKGFAGYTF
CDR3 DNA: TGTGCCAGCAGTTTAAAGGGCTTCGCTGGCTACACCTTC

V gene: TRBV6-5
clone size: many
D gene: .
J gene: TRBJ2-7
CDR3 protein: CASSYLGPYEQYF
CDR3 DNA: TGTGCCAGCAGTTACCTGGGTCCGTACGAGCAGTACTTC

V gene: TRBV14
clone size: few
D gene: TRBD2
J gene: TRBJ2-2
CDR3 protein: CASSQYRDSGSSTGELFF
CDR3 DNA: TGTGCCAGCAGCCAATACCGCGATAGCGGGAGCAGCACCGGGGAGCTGTTTTTT

V gene: TRBV28
clone size: many
D gene: .
J gene: TRBJ2-7
CDR3 protein: CASSLTLGKGYEQYF
CDR3 DNA: TGTGCCAGCAGTTTAACCCTGGGGAAAGGCTACGAGCAGTACTTC

V gene: TRBV24-1
clone size: many
D gene: .
J gene: TRBJ1-2
CDR3 protein: CATSAMGQGGYTF
CDR3 DNA: TGTGCCACCAGTGCCATGGGCCAAGGTGGCTACACCTTC

V gene: TRBV28
clone size: .
D gene: .
J gene: TRBJ1-2
CDR3 protein: CASSLTDGSKGGYTF
CDR3 DNA: TGTGCCAGCAGTTTGACGGACGGGTCTAAGGGAGGCTACACCTTC

V gene: TRBV5-1
clone size: many
D gene: TRBD1
J gene: TRBJ1-1
CDR3 protein: CASSPSTRQGGTEAFF
CDR3 DNA: TGCGCCAGCAGCCCGAGTACGAGACAGGGTGGAACTGAAGCTTTCTTT

V gene: TRBV7-9
clone size: .
D gene: .
J gene: TRBJ2-5
CDR3 protein: CASSSGFRYQKTQYF
CDR3 DNA: TGTGCCAGCAGCTCGGGATTTCGTTACCAAAAGACCCAGTACTTC

V gene: TRBV6-1
clone size: few
D gene: TRBD1
J gene: TRBJ2-7
CDR3 protein: CASSSGQGRTPYEQYF
CDR3 DNA: TGTGCCAGCAGTTCGGGACAGGGCCGAACACCCTACGAGCAGTACTTC

V gene: TRBV28
clone size: many
D gene: .
J gene: TRBJ2-3
CDR3 protein: CASSPMLGEADTQYF
CDR3 DNA: TGTGCCAGCAGCCCAATGTTGGGGGAAGCAGATACGCAGTATTTT

V gene: TRBV7-3
clone size: .
D gene: TRBD1
J gene: TRBJ2-2
CDR3 protein: CASSSSQGVGAGELFF
CDR3 DNA: TGTGCCAGCAGCTCATCTCAGGGGGTTGGCGCCGGGGAGCTGTTTTTT

V gene: TRBV28
clone size: many
D gene: TRBD2
J gene: TRBJ2-1
CDR3 protein: CASSSLILAGGMRGLNEQFF
CDR3 DNA: TGTGCCAGCAGTTCGTTGATTCTAGCGGGAGGTATGAGGGGGCTCAATGAGCAGTTCTTC

V gene: TRBV5-4
clone size: .
D gene: TRBD2
J gene: TRBJ2-1
CDR3 protein: CASSLPLANNEQFF
CDR3 DNA: TGTGCCAGCAGCTTGCCACTAGCGAACAATGAGCAGTTCTTC

V gene: TRBV12-3/TRBV12-4
clone size: many
D gene: TRBD1
J gene: TRBJ2-3
CDR3 protein: CASRTDRTNTQYF
CDR3 DNA: TGTGCCAGCAGGACGGACAGGACGAATACGCAGTATTTT

V gene: TRBV29-1
clone size: few
D gene: TRBD1
J gene: TRBJ2-7
CDR3 protein: CSVGDRGYEQYF
CDR3 DNA: TGTAGCGTAGGGGACAGGGGGTACGAGCAGTACTTC

V gene: TRBV6-5
clone size: few
D gene: .
J gene: TRBJ2-6
CDR3 protein: CASSYSGSGANVLTF
CDR3 DNA: TGTGCCAGCAGTTACTCAGGGTCTGGGGCCAACGTCCTGACTTTC

V gene: TRBV9
clone size: .
D gene: TRBD1
J gene: TRBJ1-1
CDR3 protein: CASSLGQGGWNTEAFF
CDR3 DNA: TGTGCCAGCAGCCTAGGGCAGGGGGGTTGGAACACTGAAGCTTTCTTT

V gene: TRBV4-3
clone size: .
D gene: .
J gene: TRBJ2-6
CDR3 protein: CASSPVKSTGANVLTF
CDR3 DNA: TGCGCCAGCAGCCCCGTGAAGAGTACTGGGGCCAACGTCCTGACTTTC

V gene: TRBV2
clone size: .
D gene: .
J gene: TRBJ1-4
CDR3 protein: CASGAIHEKLFF
CDR3 DNA: TGTGCCAGCGGGGCCATTCATGAAAAACTGTTTTTT

V gene: TRBV3-1
clone size: few
D gene: .
J gene: TRBJ2-4
CDR3 protein: CASSRVGEGIQYF
CDR3 DNA: TGTGCCAGCAGTCGGGTGGGTGAGGGCATTCAGTACTTC

V gene: TRBV7-3
clone size: many
D gene: .
J gene: TRBJ2-1
CDR3 protein: CASSARKPDRSSYNEQFF
CDR3 DNA: TGTGCCAGCAGCGCCCGGAAGCCCGACCGTAGCTCCTACAATGAGCAGTTCTTC

V gene: TRBV30
clone size: many
D gene: .
J gene: TRBJ1-2
CDR3 protein: CAWSKAGRGYTF
CDR3 DNA: TGTGCCTGGAGTAAGGCAGGGCGTGGCTACACCTTC

V gene: TRBV28
clone size: few
D gene: .
J gene: TRBJ1-2
CDR3 protein: CASSLPPTGSPYGYTF
CDR3 DNA: TGTGCCAGCAGTTTGCCCCCCACAGGATCCCCCTATGGCTACACCTTC

V gene: TRBV18
clone size: few
D gene: TRBD1
J gene: TRBJ1-3
CDR3 protein: CASSARLDRGNGNTIYF
CDR3 DNA: TGTGCCAGCTCAGCGAGGCTGGACAGGGGGAATGGAAACACCATATATTTT

V gene: TRBV6-1
clone size: few
D gene: .
J gene: TRBJ2-2
CDR3 protein: CASSQGSGTGELFF
CDR3 DNA: TGTGCCAGCAGTCAGGGTAGCGGCACCGGGGAGCTGTTTTTT

V gene: TRBV29-1
clone size: few
D gene: .
J gene: TRBJ2-7
CDR3 protein: CSVSDGNSYEQYF
CDR3 DNA: TGCAGCGTTTCTGACGGGAACTCCTACGAGCAGTACTTC

V gene: TRBV4-3
clone size: few
D gene: .
J gene: TRBJ1-1
CDR3 protein: CASSQDLGIPNTEAFF
CDR3 DNA: TGCGCCAGCAGCCAAGATCTTGGGATCCCGAACACTGAAGCTTTCTTT

V gene: TRBV5-1
clone size: .
D gene: TRBD1
J gene: TRBJ2-5
CDR3 protein: CASSSTTGGGETQYF
CDR3 DNA: TGCGCCAGCAGCTCCACGACAGGGGGCGGCGAGACCCAGTACTTC

V gene: TRBV7-2
clone size: .
D gene: .
J gene: TRBJ2-7
CDR3 protein: CASSLTPTAGEQYF
CDR3 DNA: TGTGCCAGCAGCTTAACACCTACTGCCGGGGAGCAGTACTTC